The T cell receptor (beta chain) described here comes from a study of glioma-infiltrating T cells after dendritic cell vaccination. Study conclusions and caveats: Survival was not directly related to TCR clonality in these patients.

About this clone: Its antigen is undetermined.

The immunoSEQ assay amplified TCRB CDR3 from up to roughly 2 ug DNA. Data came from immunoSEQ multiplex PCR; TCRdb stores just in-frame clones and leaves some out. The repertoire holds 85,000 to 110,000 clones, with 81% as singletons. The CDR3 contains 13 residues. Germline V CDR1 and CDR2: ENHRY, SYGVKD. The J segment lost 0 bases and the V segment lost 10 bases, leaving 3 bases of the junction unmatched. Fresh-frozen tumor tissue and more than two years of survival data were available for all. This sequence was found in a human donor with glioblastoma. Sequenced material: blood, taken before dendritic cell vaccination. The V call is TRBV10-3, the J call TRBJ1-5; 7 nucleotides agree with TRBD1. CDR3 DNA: TGTGCCACCCGGGACAGTAGCAATCAGCCCCAGCATTTT. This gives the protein CATRDSSNQPQHF.